This TCR beta chain was sequenced in a study of T cell responses to AZD1222 COVID-19 vaccine. As regards this clone: Its antigen remains unknown.

Regarding the study as a whole: Baseline serology detected seropositivity in only 6 or 7 AZD1222 recipients. Vaccine-related CD4 TCRs covered spike, predominating at 160-218 and 743-854.

Germline CDR1 is MDHEN and CDR2 is SYDVKM. The CDR3 is 13 amino acids. The V end lost 2 bases, the J end lost 8 bases, and 12 bases lay between the germline ends. The table came from immunoSEQ multiplex PCR; TCRdb's copy has only in-frame clones and leaves some out. The repertoire holds more than 95,000 clones, with 90% as singletons. The sequence came from an adult in good health. The chain has TRBV28 and TRBJ1-2; no clear D. The sample was peripheral blood, taken on day 0 of AZD1222 vaccination. This chain's CDR3 is CASSLEDPRGYTF. The CDR3 DNA sequence: TGTGCCAGCAGTTTAGAGGACCCTAGGGGCTACACCTTC.